Shown below are 17 T cell receptor beta chains from a single sample sequenced in a study of TIL therapy for anti-PD-1-resistant metastatic lung cancer (dated by TCRdb to about 2021). Using bias-controlled multiplex PCR with the immunoSEQ v3 hsTCRB kit, the TCR beta CDR3 regions were amplified from genomic DNA. TCRdb stores this immuneACCESS table with in-frame sequences only. Part of the clones is absent; in the studies checked, under half of the shortfall reflects unresolved V genes, and no reason is known for the rest. The sample table shows about 48,000 clones, and 55% to 75% are seen once. 4.5% to 7% of the sample goes to the ten largest clones. The sample's time point label is to be understood as: pre-treatment sample, taken before nivolumab and TIL therapy. Baseline tumor samples were excised metastases, mostly pleural nodules or supraclavicular lymph nodes, from the same resection used to grow TIL.

The input for sequencing was tumor tissue, taken at baseline. The source is a person between 25 and 79 years old with non-small cell lung cancer.

This chain uses TRBV7-2 with TRBJ2-2; 14 bases fit TRBD2. J was trimmed by 1 base and V by 5 bases; bases with no gene match: 9. The CDR3 consists of 19 residues. CDR1 and CDR2 (germline): SGHTA, FQGNSA. CDR3: CASSKPGLAGGLNTGELFF. The DNA for the CDR3 is TGTGCCAGCAGCAAACCCGGACTAGCGGGAGGCCTGAACACCGGGGAGCTGTTTTTT.

The rearrangement uses TRBV7-3 and TRBJ2-2, with D maybe TRBD1 (6 bases). CDR1 is SGHTA and CDR2 is FQGTGA in the germline V gene. Trimming stripped 4 bases from V and 5 bases from J, with 11 bases between. The CDR3 is 14 residues long. The CDR3 DNA follows: TGTGCCAGCAGCTCAGGACAGCCAACCGGGGAGCTGTTTTTT. It is translated as CASSSGQPTGELFF.

With regard to this clone: Mismatch with germline at one junction end may stem from a read error. This rearrangement joins TRBV7-7 to TRBJ2-5, with TRBD1 identical over 9 bases. CDR3 length: 15 residues. Germline V gives CDR1 SSHAT, CDR2 FNYEAQ (reference sequence). CDR3 sequence: CASSLPGQGQETQYF. Written as DNA, the CDR3 is TGTGCTAGCAGCTTACCGGGACAGGGTCAAGAGACCCAGTACTTC.

The chain recombines TRBV5-1 with TRBJ2-3, with D perhaps TRBD2 (6 bases). There are 14 residues in the CDR3. V dropped 4 bases and J dropped 4 bases, with 13 bases sitting between them. The germline CDR1 and CDR2 sequences are SGHRS and YFSETQ. The CDR3 DNA sequence: TGCGCCAGCAGCGGGTGGGAGCGGGCAGATACGCAGTATTTT. The encoded protein is CASSGWERADTQYF.

The gene calls are TRBV6-5 and TRBJ2-7; tentatively, D is TRBD2 (6 bases). Trimming stripped 8 bases from V and 0 bases from J, with 17 bases between. CDR3 length: 15 residues. The V gene's germline CDR1 is MNHEY and CDR2 SVGAGI. The CDR3 region has the DNA TGTGCCAGCGTTTCCCGGGACTCGAGCTCCTACGAGCAGTACTTC. Encoded protein: CASVSRDSSSYEQYF.

This chain connects TRBV2 to TRBJ2-2; 12 nucleotides line up with TRBD2. The V gene's germline CDR1 is SNHLY and CDR2 FYNNEI. This CDR3 contains 15 residues. Trimming at V came to 9 bases and at J to 0 bases, leaving 2 bases not matched to a gene. The CDR3 bases are TGTGCCAGACGGACTAGCGGGGCGAACACCGGGGAGCTGTTTTTT. Protein product: CARRTSGANTGELFF.

CDR3 loop: CASRGLAVTDTQYF. The CDR3 DNA sequence: TGTGCCAGCAGAGGGCTAGCGGTGACAGATACGCAGTATTTT. This sequence joins TRBV5-4 and TRBJ2-3; 7 bases agree with TRBD2. Looked up from germline, CDR1 is SGHNT and CDR2 is YYREEE (reference sequence). This CDR3 spans 14 amino acids. Germline trimming cut 5 bases from V and 3 bases from J; bases unmatched to any gene: 6.

The chain employs TRBV29-1 and TRBJ1-5; D is ambiguous. The germline V gene encodes CDR1 SQVTM and CDR2 ANQGSEA. The CDR3 is 12 residues long. Trimming removed 4 bases from V and 3 bases from J, with 7 bases in between. CDR3 nucleotide sequence: TGCAGCGTTGGGGGAGCCAATCAGCCCCAGCATTTT. This encodes CSVGGANQPQHF.

This clone was detected once. This rearrangement joins TRBV5-1 to TRBJ1-4; no reliable D call. The V and J ends lost 4 bases and 4 bases respectively, with 11 bases between them. There are 14 residues in the CDR3. Germline-derived CDR1 and CDR2 are SGHRS and YFSETQ. The CDR3, as DNA: TGCGCCAGCAGCAAGGACGGAAATAATGAAAAACTGTTTTTT. It yields the protein CASSKDGNNEKLFF.

This chain uses TRBV19 with TRBJ2-5, with 10 bases lining up with TRBD1. Trimming removed 6 bases from V and 4 bases from J; junction bases left unmatched: 5. The CDR3 contains 14 residues. Per the germline V gene, CDR1 is LNHDA and CDR2 is SQIVND (reference sequence). The CDR3 sequence is CASRKTGGGETQYF. For the CDR3, the DNA is TGTGCCAGTAGAAAGACAGGGGGCGGAGAGACCCAGTACTTC.

The chain combines TRBV28 with TRBJ1-2, with D perhaps TRBD1 (6 bases). This CDR3 is built from 15 residues. V was shortened by 5 bases and J by 0 bases, with 13 bases between the two germline ends. Per germline, CDR1 MDHEN and CDR2 SYDVKM. The CDR3 sequence: CASSPQGRANYGYTF. Here the CDR3 DNA reads TGTGCCAGCAGTCCCCAGGGGCGAGCTAACTATGGCTACACCTTC.

The genes are TRBV19 and TRBJ1-5; perhaps TRBD1 as D (6 bases). The CDR3 is 14 amino acids. Germline V gene sequence: CDR1 LNHDA, CDR2 SQIVND (reference sequence). Trimming pared 7 bases from V and 1 base from J, leaving 11 bases between. The CDR3, as DNA: TGTGCCAGTACCAGCGACAGGAGCAATCAGCCCCAGCATTTT. Amino acids: CASTSDRSNQPQHF.

The rearrangement joins TRBV6-5 to TRBJ1-6; unclear D gene. Germline CDR1 is MNHEY and CDR2 is SVGAGI. The CDR3 is made up of 12 amino acids. The CDR3 nucleotides read TGTGCGACCGGGAGGATGGATTCACCCCTCCACTTT. It specifies CATGRMDSPLHF.

This rearrangement joins TRBV19 to TRBJ2-2; 12 bases are a match to TRBD1. The CDR3 has 16 amino acids. V trimming: 10 bases; J trimming: 2 bases; junction bases outside the gene matches: 8. Germline assignment: CDR1 LNHDA and CDR2 SQIVND (reference sequence). The CDR3 nucleotides read TGTGCCACCTTGGAAGGGACAGGGGGCAACACCGGGGAGCTGTTTTTT. Translation gives CATLEGTGGNTGELFF. The entire variable domain, with the rest obtained from reference TRBV19 and TRBJ2-2, is as follows: DGGITQSPKYLFRKEGQNVTLSCEQNLNHDAMYWYRQDPGQGLRLIYYSQIVNDFQKGDIAEGYSVSREKKESFPLTVTSAQKNPTAFYLCATLEGTGGNTGELFFGEGSRLTVL.

This clone showed up just a few times. The CDR3 DNA follows: TGTGCCAGCAGCAAAACAGGGCCGGGGGCCAACGTCCTGACTTTC. Protein product: CASSKTGPGANVLTF. The V gene is TRBV27, the J gene TRBJ2-6; weak D call: TRBD1 (6 bases). V was pared by 6 bases and J by 4 bases, with 13 bases between. Germline assignment: CDR1 MNHEY and CDR2 SMNVEV (reference sequence). The length of the CDR3 is 15 residues.

The chain links TRBV7-2 to TRBJ2-2; D gene unclear. V lost 3 bases and J 6 bases, leaving 8 bases between the germline ends. Germline assignment: CDR1 SGHTA and CDR2 FQGNSA. This CDR3 contains 13 residues. Written as DNA, the CDR3 is TGTGCCAGCAGCTTTAAATCCCCCGGGGAGCTGTTTTTT. This codes for CASSFKSPGELFF.

This sequence joins TRBV5-1 and TRBJ2-5, with 7 bases fitting TRBD1. The germline CDR1 and CDR2 sequences are SGHRS and YFSETQ. The V gene end was trimmed by 5 bases and the J gene end by 4 bases; junction bases not matched to a gene: 2. The CDR3 totals 12 residues. As DNA, the CDR3 is TGCGCCAGCAGTCGGGACAGAGAGACCCAGTACTTC. Its translation: CASSRDRETQYF.